This T cell receptor (beta chain) was recovered during a study of cytomegalovirus exposure and HLA in healthy donors. As regards this clone: What it binds is not known.

The PCR was carried out with 60 Vbeta primers and 13 Jbeta primers. The assay was immunoSEQ multiplex PCR, and TCRdb's table has in-frame clones only and misses some. The sample lists some 74,000 clones; over 60% were seen once. Trimming stripped 3 bases from V and 5 bases from J, with 10 bases between. This CDR3 is 13 amino acids long. Germline V lookup: CDR1 SGDLS, CDR2 YYNGEE. Points from the study as a whole: The sole available immune exposure information was CMV serostatus.

The chain couples TRBV9 to TRBJ2-3, with TRBD1 as a possible D gene (5 bases). Material for sequencing was PBMCs. This receptor was taken from a male donor in good health and CMV-seronegative. The CDR3 sequence is CASSARVGDTQYF. The CDR3 DNA follows: TGTGCCAGCAGCGCCAGGGTGGGAGATACGCAGTATTTT.